The rows below give T cell receptor beta chains drawn from one sample of a study of blood T cell repertoires in COVID-19. Assay used: immunoSEQ multiplex PCR; TCRdb lists only in-frame clones, some missing. The sample lists 50,000 to 80,000 clones, around nine tenths occurring once. Sequencing input: peripheral blood. The receptors come from a man aged 55 to 69 with acute or convalescent COVID-19. CDR3s include the opening cysteine and the closing phenylalanine or tryptophan. Clone size, where shown, is once, few, many, or a class for clones that have expanded.

j_gene: TRBJ2-2
abundance: few
len: 15
v_gene: TRBV15
CDR3aa: CATSRGNRNTGELFF

j_gene: TRBJ2-1
abundance: NA
len: 16
v_gene: TRBV10-3
CDR3aa: CAISDSQLAGGNEQFF

j_gene: TRBJ2-7
abundance: once
len: 16
v_gene: TRBV6-1
CDR3aa: CASSEIAGPGGGEQYF

j_gene: TRBJ1-2
abundance: NA
len: 16
v_gene: TRBV6-2/TRBV6-3
CDR3aa: CASSSQYRGRGYGYTF

j_gene: TRBJ1-2
abundance: NA
len: 13
v_gene: TRBV6-5
CDR3aa: CASSSQGYWGYTF

j_gene: TRBJ1-2
abundance: NA
len: 12
v_gene: TRBV2
CDR3aa: CASRKERGGYTF

j_gene: TRBJ1-1
abundance: NA
len: 12
v_gene: TRBV11-1
CDR3aa: CASSFGNTEAFF

j_gene: TRBJ2-1
abundance: NA
len: 15
v_gene: TRBV9
CDR3aa: CASSVTGGENNEQFF

j_gene: TRBJ1-6
abundance: NA
len: 15
v_gene: TRBV9
CDR3aa: CASSVQGQGNSPLHF

j_gene: TRBJ1-2
abundance: NA
len: 14
v_gene: TRBV7-9
CDR3aa: CASSSRQSDYGYTF

j_gene: TRBJ2-4
abundance: NA
len: 19
v_gene: TRBV4-1
CDR3aa: CASSQDSLAGALAKNIQYF

j_gene: TRBJ1-6
abundance: NA
len: 16
v_gene: TRBV5-1
CDR3aa: CASSLGGSLSNSPLHF

j_gene: TRBJ2-2
abundance: NA
len: 13
v_gene: TRBV5-4
CDR3aa: CASSLRLTGELFF

j_gene: TRBJ2-1
abundance: NA
len: 14
v_gene: TRBV14
CDR3aa: CASSQDLSVDEQFF

j_gene: TRBJ2-1
abundance: NA
len: 16
v_gene: TRBV11-3
CDR3aa: CASSLGSRAGSNEQFF

j_gene: TRBJ1-1
abundance: NA
len: 18
v_gene: TRBV15
CDR3aa: CATSILMGQGGRRTEAFF

j_gene: TRBJ2-7
abundance: NA
len: 13
v_gene: TRBV7-9
CDR3aa: CASSLGGPYEQYF

j_gene: TRBJ1-5
abundance: NA
len: 15
v_gene: TRBV5-8
CDR3aa: CASSPPTGVKQPQHF

j_gene: TRBJ2-1
abundance: NA
len: 16
v_gene: TRBV29-1
CDR3aa: CSVGPFGLYGGNEQFF

j_gene: TRBJ1-1
abundance: NA
len: 13
v_gene: TRBV10-2
CDR3aa: CASSRAGNTEAFF

j_gene: TRBJ2-3
abundance: few
len: 12
v_gene: TRBV5-1
CDR3aa: CASSAAQDTQYF

j_gene: TRBJ1-5
abundance: NA
len: 14
v_gene: TRBV7-9
CDR3aa: CASSRDTVNQPQHF

j_gene: TRBJ1-3
abundance: NA
len: 15
v_gene: TRBV6-5
CDR3aa: CASNPGTHSGNTIYF

j_gene: TRBJ1-1
abundance: NA
len: 15
v_gene: TRBV11-2
CDR3aa: CASSLAAGSITGAFF

j_gene: TRBJ2-7
abundance: once
len: 16
v_gene: TRBV5-6
CDR3aa: CASSLKGQGLNYEQYF

j_gene: TRBJ2-6
abundance: NA
len: 14
v_gene: TRBV30
CDR3aa: CAWSSGSGANVLTF

j_gene: TRBJ1-1
abundance: once
len: 15
v_gene: TRBV6-1
CDR3aa: CASSDGSRGDTEAFF

j_gene: TRBJ1-2
abundance: NA
len: 14
v_gene: TRBV2
CDR3aa: CASSEDRARGGYTF

j_gene: TRBJ2-5
abundance: NA
len: 14
v_gene: TRBV9
CDR3aa: CASSVGQPQETQYF

j_gene: TRBJ2-4
abundance: NA
len: 18
v_gene: TRBV7-8
CDR3aa: CASSAGTGGAGWGNIQYF

j_gene: TRBJ2-3
abundance: NA
len: 15
v_gene: TRBV4-2
CDR3aa: CASSQRTGDADTQYF

j_gene: TRBJ2-7
abundance: NA
len: 15
v_gene: TRBV3-1/TRBV3-2
CDR3aa: CASSPNPGQGVEQYF

j_gene: TRBJ1-4
abundance: NA
len: 15
v_gene: TRBV10-3
CDR3aa: CAIKASSATNEKLFF

j_gene: TRBJ1-4
abundance: NA
len: 14
v_gene: TRBV28
CDR3aa: CASSPMDSNEKLFF

j_gene: TRBJ1-1
abundance: NA
len: 13
v_gene: TRBV27
CDR3aa: CASSFGGGTEAFF

j_gene: TRBJ1-2
abundance: NA
len: 14
v_gene: TRBV3-1/TRBV3-2
CDR3aa: CASSQGLGARGYTF